The 8 T cell receptor beta chains reported below all come from one sample, sequenced in a study of T-cell reconstitution after alpha-beta-depleted transplantation in children. The authors prepared the TCRbeta library with unique molecular identifiers. MiXCR, run by TCRdb on the PCR reads, gives a single entry per CDR3 protein. The sample lists about 200,000 distinct CDR3 sequences; roughly a sixth were seen once. Sample: PBMCs, mostly from graft donor cells, taken 360 days after TCRalphabeta/CD19-depleted stem cell transplant. These receptors were taken from a male patient aged 2-15 years who had a stem cell transplant for acute lymphoblastic leukemia, so the T cells may come from the graft donor.

The CDR3 protein is CSASNWNEAFF. For the CDR3, the DNA is TGCAGTGCTAGCAACTGGAATGAAGCTTTCTTT. The chain couples TRBV20-1 to TRBJ1-1; D ambiguous. The CDR3 is 11 amino acids. V was pared by 3 bases and J by 7 bases, with 9 bases between. In germline, CDR1 is DFQATT, CDR2 SNEGSKA (reference sequence).

This rearrangement joins TRBV5-1 to TRBJ2-2, with 13 bases identical to TRBD2. CDR3 length equals 18 residues. CDR1 is SGHRS and CDR2 is YFSETQ in the germline V gene. With 1 base clipped from V and 5 bases from J, the junction kept 8 bases outside the gene matches. The CDR3 sequence is CASSLKGTSGIGTGELFF. Written as DNA, the CDR3 is TGCGCCAGCAGCTTGAAGGGGACTAGCGGGATTGGAACCGGGGAGCTGTTTTTT.

The chain employs TRBV6-1 and TRBJ2-2; 8 bases are a match to TRBD2. CDR1 and CDR2 (germline): MNHNS, SASEGT. Trimming took 5 bases from V and 7 from J; bases not matched to a gene: 15. The CDR3 has 17 residues. The CDR3 DNA follows: TGTGCCAGCAGTCGAGCCCGCGGGGGGCCGAGGGGCGGGGAGCTGTTTTTT. Residues: CASSRARGGPRGGELFF.

V gene TRBV7-6 combines with J gene TRBJ2-7; TRBD2 matches at 7 bases. This CDR3 region has 13 residues. Trimming took 5 bases from V and 6 from J; bases not matched to a gene: 7. In germline, CDR1 is SGHVS, CDR2 FNYEAQ. CDR3 amino acids: CASSPSGWLEQYF. The CDR3 DNA reads as TGTGCCAGCAGCCCTAGCGGCTGGCTCGAGCAGTACTTC. The variable domain in full, completed from reference TRBV7-6 and TRBJ2-7, reads GAGVSQSPRYKVTKRGQDVALRCDPISGHVSLYWYRQALGQGPEFLTYFNYEAQQDKSGLPNDRFSAERPEGSISTLTIQRTEQRDSAMYRCASSPSGWLEQYFGPGTRLTVT.

The gene calls are TRBV7-9 and TRBJ1-4; 8 nucleotides align to TRBD1. The V and J ends lost 1 base and 6 bases, in that order; junction bases with no gene match: 7. The germline gives CDR1 SEHNR, CDR2 FQNEAQ (reference sequence). This CDR3 region has 16 residues. The CDR3 here is CASSLGGTGKHEKLFF. The CDR3 DNA is TGTGCCAGCAGCTTAGGAGGGACAGGCAAGCATGAAAAACTGTTTTTT. Combining the CDR3 with reference TRBV7-9 and TRBJ1-4 gives the whole variable domain DTGVSQNPRHKITKRGQNVTFRCDPISEHNRLYWYRQTLGQGPEFLTYFQNEAQLEKSRLLSDRFSAERPKGSFSTLEIQRTEQGDSAMYLCASSLGGTGKHEKLFFGSGTQLSVL.

The V call is TRBV30, the J call TRBJ1-2, with TRBD1 as a possible D gene (6 bases). CDR3 length: 14 amino acids. Germline V gives CDR1 GTSNPN, CDR2 SVGIG (reference sequence). V gave up 0 bases and J gave up 4 bases, with 12 bases separating them. CDR3: CAWSVTGTGYGYTF. The CDR3 DNA follows: TGTGCCTGGAGTGTAACAGGGACCGGCTATGGCTACACCTTC.

The rearrangement joins TRBV20-1 to TRBJ2-2, with D maybe TRBD2 (5 bases). V was pared by 4 bases and J by 5 bases, with 14 bases between. The CDR3 has 14 residues. Germline V gene data show CDR1 as DFQATT and CDR2 as SNEGSKA (reference sequence). The DNA for the CDR3 is TGCAGTGCTAAGGACTCCCGCCGGACCGGGGAGCTGTTTTTT. Its translation is CSAKDSRRTGELFF.

This sequence joins TRBV5-1 and TRBJ1-1; D call uncertain. This CDR3 has 17 amino acids. Trimming shortened V by 4 bases and J by 4 bases, and 23 bases separated the two germline ends. Germline loops: CDR1 SGHRS, CDR2 YFSETQ. CDR3 nucleotide sequence: TGCGCCAGCAGCCGTAAAAACCGACCGTTTGTGAGCACTGAAGCTTTCTTT. It is translated as CASSRKNRPFVSTEAFF.